The 13 T cell receptor beta chains reported below all come from one sample, sequenced in a study of T cells in Graves' hyperthyroidism and ophthalmopathy. RNA transcripts provided the source from which TCR beta CDR3 regions were amplified. An initial round of RT-PCR targeting the TCR CDR3 relied on the HTBI primer set. TCRdb re-derived calls from the multiplex PCR reads in MiXCR, one entry per CDR3 protein. The sample includes under 650,000 distinct CDR3 sequences, around 15% of them seen just once. The sequenced material came from blood. The source is a woman aged 25-40 years with Graves' hyperthyroidism.

This clonotype came up many times. This sequence joins TRBV12-3 or TRBV12-4 and TRBJ1-1; the match to TRBD1 covers 10 bases. J was trimmed by 5 bases and V by 2 bases; bases with no gene match: 5. The CDR3 totals 15 residues. For the CDR3, the DNA is TGTGCCAGCAGTTTAAGACAGGGGGCTACGACTGAAGCTTTCTTT. This translates into CASSLRQGATTEAFF.

This clonotype was seen many times. This chain joins TRBV7-9 and TRBJ1-5; D is uncertain. The CDR3 is 15 amino acids. Germline CDR1 reads SEHNR; CDR2 reads FQNEAQ (reference sequence). Between the trimmed V and J ends, which lost 3 bases and 4 bases, there was a span of 13 bases. CDR3 sequence: CASSFDDGLNQPQHF. CDR3 nucleotides: TGTGCCAGCAGCTTCGACGACGGACTTAATCAGCCCCAGCATTTT. Supplemented by reference TRBV7-9 and TRBJ1-5, the full variable domain reads DTGVSQNPRHKITKRGQNVTFRCDPISEHNRLYWYRQTLGQGPEFLTYFQNEAQLEKSRLLSDRFSAERPKGSFSTLEIQRTEQGDSAMYLCASSFDDGLNQPQHFGDGTRLSIL.

In its sample, this clonotype was seen a few times. The chain employs TRBV6-1 and TRBJ1-1, with D maybe TRBD1 (5 bases). The V end was cut by 6 bases, the J end by 2 bases, with 13 bases between. This CDR3 has 14 amino acids. CDR1 and CDR2 (germline): MNHNS, SASEGT. The CDR3: CASSPAGVNTEAFF. The CDR3 region has the DNA TGTGCCAGCAGCCCTGCGGGGGTTAACACTGAAGCTTTCTTT.

The rearrangement links TRBV29-1 to TRBJ2-7; TRBD2 aligns across 10 bases. The CDR3 has 13 residues. Germline V gives CDR1 SQVTM, CDR2 ANQGSEA. J gave up 2 bases and V 6 bases, and 4 bases lay outside the gene matches. CDR3 sequence reads: CSVISGRAYEQYF. The CDR3 bases are TGCAGCGTCATAAGCGGGAGGGCCTACGAGCAGTACTTC.

The chain carries TRBV7-3 and TRBJ1-1; unclear D gene. V lost 3 bases, J lost 3 bases, and 11 bases lay in between. This CDR3 has 14 amino acids. Germline V lookup: CDR1 SGHTA, CDR2 FQGTGA. DNA of the CDR3: TGTGCCAGCAGCTTGTGGGAATACGACACTGAAGCTTTCTTT. Its protein is CASSLWEYDTEAFF.

There are a few counts of this clonotype. The CDR3 nucleotides are TGTGCCAGCAGCGTAGTCGGGGCTAGCACAGATACGCAGTATTTT. Translation: CASSVVGASTDTQYF. This chain connects TRBV9 to TRBJ2-3; D may be TRBD1 or TRBD2 (5 bases each). Germline V gene data show CDR1 as SGDLS and CDR2 as YYNGEE. The V end lost 0 bases, the J end lost 0 bases, and 8 bases lay between the germline ends. The CDR3 is 15 residues long.

In its sample, this clonotype was seen once. A much larger clone lies one base from this, so it may be a read error. V is TRBV7-2 and J is TRBJ2-1, with D unclear. Germline CDR1 is SGHTA and CDR2 is FQGNSA. Deletions cut 3 bases from V and 10 bases from J, with 16 bases between. The CDR3 spans 14 residues. This chain's CDR3 is CASSFARPFYEQFF. CDR3 bases: TGTGCCAGCAGCTTTGCTCGTCCCTTCTACGAGCAGTTCTTC.

This clonotype was observed at least ten times. The V and J genes are TRBV24-1 and TRBJ1-5; the match to TRBD1 covers 8 bases. V lost 4 bases and J lost 6; bases outside the gene matches: 4. CDR1 KGHDR and CDR2 SFDVKD come from the germline V gene. The CDR3 sequence is 14 residues long. The CDR3 DNA reads TGTGCCACCAGTGACACGACAGGGGTTCAGCCCCAGCATTTT. Amino acid sequence: CATSDTTGVQPQHF.

Concerning this clonotype: One end of the junction varies from germline; a read error may be responsible. The chain joins TRBV7-3 to TRBJ1-4; D ambiguous. The CDR3 spans 15 residues. Per the germline V gene, CDR1 is SGHTA and CDR2 is FQGTGA. In DNA form, the CDR3 reads TGTGCCAGCAGCTTAACCTCAGGCCCTAATGGAAAACTGTTTTTT. Translated: CASSLTSGPNGKLFF.

The rearrangement links TRBV9 to TRBJ2-5, with D uncertain. V gave up 4 bases and J gave up 7 bases, with 20 bases separating them. The CDR3 is 15 amino acids. CDR1 is SGDLS, CDR2 YYNGEE, per germline. This chain's CDR3 is CASSPRGSSSGTQYF. The CDR3 nucleotides read TGTGCCAGCAGCCCTCGCGGTAGCTCCTCGGGGACCCAGTACTTC.

V usage is TRBV20-1 and J usage is TRBJ2-3; 9 bases are a match to TRBD2. The germline gives CDR1 DFQATT, CDR2 SNEGSKA (reference sequence). The V gene end was trimmed by 1 base and the J gene end by 1 base; junction bases not matched to a gene: 6. This CDR3 has 16 residues. CDR3 DNA sequence: TGCAGTGCTAGAGTGGGCCGACTAGCGGGCACAGATACGCAGTATTTT. Translating gives CSARVGRLAGTDTQYF.

The J gene is TRBJ1-1, the V gene TRBV7-9; perhaps TRBD1 as D (5 bases). Trimming took off 1 base at V and 7 bases at J, with 10 bases between the two ends. The CDR3 has 13 amino acids. Germline CDR1 and CDR2: SEHNR and FQNEAQ (reference sequence). The CDR3 DNA reads TGTGCCAGCAGCTTAGTGGGGGTGATTGAAGCTTTCTTT. This codes for CASSLVGVIEAFF. The entire variable domain, with the rest obtained from reference TRBV7-9 and TRBJ1-1, is as follows: DTGVSQNPRHKITKRGQNVTFRCDPISEHNRLYWYRQTLGQGPEFLTYFQNEAQLEKSRLLSDRFSAERPKGSFSTLEIQRTEQGDSAMYLCASSLVGVIEAFFGQGTRLTVV.

The chain uses TRBV18 and TRBJ1-5, with a possible D match to TRBD1 (6 bases). Germline V gene sequence: CDR1 KGHSH, CDR2 LQKENI. This CDR3 is 16 amino acids long. V was pared by 6 bases and J by 1 base, with 16 bases between. CDR3 in amino acids: CASSPTGLGSNQPQHF. As DNA, the CDR3 is TGTGCCAGCTCTCCTACAGGGTTGGGGAGCAATCAGCCCCAGCATTTT.